This entry describes one T cell receptor beta chain. What it recognizes is unknown. Germline values: CDR1 MNHNS, CDR2 SASEGT. This CDR3 is 15 amino acids long. Germline trimming cut 6 bases from V and 2 bases from J; bases unmatched to any gene: 8. Every patient relapsed after autologous stem cell transplantation, and brentuximab vedotin exposure varied. The best responses consisted of complete response, partial response or progressive disease. These data come from a study of PD-1 blockade in classical Hodgkin lymphoma. Findings and caveats of the study: Patients who initiated nivolumab within 1 year of ASCT were excluded.

The method was immunoSEQ multiplex PCR; TCRdb's version includes in-frame clones alone and lacks a portion of them. Here the sample spans 95,000 to 100,000 clones, around 89% being singletons. The chain recombines TRBV6-1 with TRBJ2-7; 9 bases agree with TRBD1. The sequences come from peripheral blood mononuclear cells (PBMCs), collected before the second cycle of nivolumab. The sequence was obtained from a human donor with classical Hodgkin lymphoma. The CDR3 DNA reads as TGTGCCAGCAGCTCTCCGGACAGGGGAGCCTACGAGCAGTACTTC. Translated: CASSSPDRGAYEQYF.